The present entry profiles one T cell receptor (beta chain) with its context. Its antigen is unidentified. This sample is drawn from a study of T-cell memory formation after mild COVID-19. TCR alpha and TCR beta cDNA libraries carrying sample barcodes and UMIs were produced by 5'RACE using constant-segment primers. TCRdb redid the calling of the 5' RACE reads with MiXCR, one entry per CDR3 protein. Of under 700,000 distinct CDR3 sequences in the sample, approximately 20% are singletons; the top ten hold about an eighth. Study-level results: A balance of CD4 and CD8 characterized clones contracting day 15 to 85, whereas later expanders leaned CD4+. Cross-reactive memory apparently joined, as some responding clones appeared in pre-infection memory. Chiefly within CM and EM were the contracting CD4+ clones; CD8+ ones were within EMRA.

CDR1 MDHEN and CDR2 SYDVKM come from the germline V gene. The CDR3 loop spans 15 amino acids. Deletions cut 6 bases from V and 4 bases from J, with 17 bases between. This clonotype was obtained from an adult woman who had mild COVID-19 (a few samples of this study predate the infection). Cell type and time point are not known. This chain uses TRBV28 with TRBJ2-3; D remains ambiguous. The sequencing sample was made of PBMCs or a T cell subset sorted from them (not recorded which). CDR3 residues: CASSPERDFADTQYF. CDR3 bases: TGTGCCAGCAGCCCCGAAAGGGATTTCGCAGATACGCAGTATTTT.